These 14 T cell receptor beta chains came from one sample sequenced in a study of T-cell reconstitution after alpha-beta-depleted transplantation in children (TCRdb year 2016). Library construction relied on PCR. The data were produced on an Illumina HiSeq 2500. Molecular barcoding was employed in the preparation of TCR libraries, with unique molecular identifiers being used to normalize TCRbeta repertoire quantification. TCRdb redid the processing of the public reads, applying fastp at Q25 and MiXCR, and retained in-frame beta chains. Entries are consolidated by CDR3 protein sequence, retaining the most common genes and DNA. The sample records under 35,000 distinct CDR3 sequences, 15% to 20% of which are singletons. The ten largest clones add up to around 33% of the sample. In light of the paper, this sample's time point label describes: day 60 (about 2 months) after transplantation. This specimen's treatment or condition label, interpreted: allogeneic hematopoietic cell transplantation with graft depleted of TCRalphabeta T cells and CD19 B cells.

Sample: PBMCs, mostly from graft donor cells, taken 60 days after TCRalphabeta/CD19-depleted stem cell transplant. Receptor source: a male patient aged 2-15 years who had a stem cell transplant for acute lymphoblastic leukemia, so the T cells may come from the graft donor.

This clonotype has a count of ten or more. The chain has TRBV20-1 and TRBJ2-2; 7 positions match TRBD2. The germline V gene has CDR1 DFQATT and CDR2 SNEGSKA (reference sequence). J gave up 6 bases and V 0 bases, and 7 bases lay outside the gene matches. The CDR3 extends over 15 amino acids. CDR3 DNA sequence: TGCAGTGCTAGAGATGGGCTAGCGGTAGCCGGGGAGCTGTTTTTT. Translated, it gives CSARDGLAVAGELFF.

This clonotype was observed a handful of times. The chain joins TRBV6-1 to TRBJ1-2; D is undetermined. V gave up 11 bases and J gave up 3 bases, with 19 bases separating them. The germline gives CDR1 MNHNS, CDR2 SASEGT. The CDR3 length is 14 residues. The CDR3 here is CAHGGPRGDYGYTF. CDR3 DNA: TGTGCCCACGGCGGGCCACGGGGAGACTATGGCTACACCTTC.

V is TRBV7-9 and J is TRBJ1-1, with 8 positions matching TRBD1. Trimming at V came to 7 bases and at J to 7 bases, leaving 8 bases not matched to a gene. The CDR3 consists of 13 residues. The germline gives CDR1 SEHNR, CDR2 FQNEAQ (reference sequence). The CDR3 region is CASTRGQVGEAFF. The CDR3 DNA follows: TGTGCCAGCACCCGGGGACAGGTTGGTGAAGCTTTCTTT.

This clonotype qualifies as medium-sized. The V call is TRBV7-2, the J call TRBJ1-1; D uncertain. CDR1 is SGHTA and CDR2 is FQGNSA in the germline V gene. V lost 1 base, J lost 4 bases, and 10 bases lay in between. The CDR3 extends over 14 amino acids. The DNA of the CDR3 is TGTGCCAGCAGCTTAGAGGTAAAGTCCACTGAAGCTTTCTTT. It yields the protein CASSLEVKSTEAFF.

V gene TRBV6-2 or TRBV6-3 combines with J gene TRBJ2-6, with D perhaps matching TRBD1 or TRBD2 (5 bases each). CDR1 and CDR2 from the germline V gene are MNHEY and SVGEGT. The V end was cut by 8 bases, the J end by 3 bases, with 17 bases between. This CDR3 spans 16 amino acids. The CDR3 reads CASRGRVFFGANVLTF. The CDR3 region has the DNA TGTGCCAGCCGGGGCAGGGTGTTCTTTGGGGCCAACGTCCTGACTTTC.

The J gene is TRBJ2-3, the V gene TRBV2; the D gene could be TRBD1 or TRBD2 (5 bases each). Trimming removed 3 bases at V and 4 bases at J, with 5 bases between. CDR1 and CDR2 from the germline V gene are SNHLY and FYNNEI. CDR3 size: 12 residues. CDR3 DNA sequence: TGTGCCAGCAGTGAGGGGGCAGATACGCAGTATTTT. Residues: CASSEGADTQYF.

CDR3 amino acids: CASSQVRGATTNEKLFF. The CDR3 DNA follows: TGCGCCAGCAGCCAAGTGCGGGGGGCCACAACTAATGAAAAACTGTTTTTT. The chain carries TRBV4-3 and TRBJ1-4, with a tentative D call TRBD1 (6 bases). V dropped 1 base and J dropped 0 bases, with 12 bases sitting between them. Germline V CDR1 and CDR2: LGHNA, YSLEER. The CDR3 totals 17 residues.

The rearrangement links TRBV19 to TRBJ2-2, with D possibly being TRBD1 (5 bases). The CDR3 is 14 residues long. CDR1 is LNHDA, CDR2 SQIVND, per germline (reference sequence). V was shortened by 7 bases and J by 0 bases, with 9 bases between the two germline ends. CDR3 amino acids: CASNHRTNTGELFF. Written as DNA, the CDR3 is TGTGCCAGTAATCACAGGACGAACACCGGGGAGCTGTTTTTT.

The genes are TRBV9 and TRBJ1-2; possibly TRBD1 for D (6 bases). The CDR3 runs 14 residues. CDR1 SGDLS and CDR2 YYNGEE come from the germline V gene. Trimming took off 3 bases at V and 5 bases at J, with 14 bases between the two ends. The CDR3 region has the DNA TGTGCCAGCAGCGCCACAGGGTTTGGTTATGGCTACACCTTC. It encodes CASSATGFGYGYTF. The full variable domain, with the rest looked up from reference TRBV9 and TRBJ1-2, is DSGVTQTPKHLITATGQRVTLRCSPRSGDLSVYWYQQSLDQGLQFLIQYYNGEERAKGNILERFSAQQFPDLHSELNLSSLELGDSALYFCASSATGFGYGYTFGSGTRLTVV.

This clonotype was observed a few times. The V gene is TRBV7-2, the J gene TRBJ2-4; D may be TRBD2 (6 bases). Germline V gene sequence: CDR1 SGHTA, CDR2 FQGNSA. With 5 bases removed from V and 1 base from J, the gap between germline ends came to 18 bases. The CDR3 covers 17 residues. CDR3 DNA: TGTGCCAGCAGCCCCCGTTTTGCGGGGACGGCCAAAAACATTCAGTACTTC. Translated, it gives CASSPRFAGTAKNIQYF.

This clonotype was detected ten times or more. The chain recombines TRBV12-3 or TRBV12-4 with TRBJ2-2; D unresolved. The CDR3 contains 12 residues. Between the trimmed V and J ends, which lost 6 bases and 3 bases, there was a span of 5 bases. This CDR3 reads CASSFYTGELFF. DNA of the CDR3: TGTGCCAGCAGCTTCTACACCGGGGAGCTGTTTTTT.

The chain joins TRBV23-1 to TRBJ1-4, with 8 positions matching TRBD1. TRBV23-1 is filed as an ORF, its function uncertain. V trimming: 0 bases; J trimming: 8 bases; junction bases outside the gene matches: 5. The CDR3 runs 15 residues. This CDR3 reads CASSQSGAGGEKLFF. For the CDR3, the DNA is TGCGCCAGCAGTCAATCGGGGGCAGGGGGCGAAAAACTGTTTTTT.

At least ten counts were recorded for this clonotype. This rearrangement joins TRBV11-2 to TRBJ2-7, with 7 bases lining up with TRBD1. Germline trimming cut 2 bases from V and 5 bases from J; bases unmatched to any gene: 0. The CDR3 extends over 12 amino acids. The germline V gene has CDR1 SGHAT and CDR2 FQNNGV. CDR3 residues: CASSLQGDEQYF. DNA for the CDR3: TGTGCCAGCAGCTTACAGGGGGACGAGCAGTACTTC.

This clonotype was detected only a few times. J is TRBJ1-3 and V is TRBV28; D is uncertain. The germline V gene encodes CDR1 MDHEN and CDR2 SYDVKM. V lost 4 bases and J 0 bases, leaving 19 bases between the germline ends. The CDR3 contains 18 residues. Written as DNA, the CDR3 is TGTGCCAGCAGTTCCCCGCCGGGTTCCCGCTTCTCTGGAAACACCATATATTTT. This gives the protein CASSSPPGSRFSGNTIYF.